These T cell receptor beta chains were read from a single sample in a study of T cell repertoires in cytomegalovirus infection. TCRdb passed the reads through MiXCR, listing each CDR3 protein once. The table lists hundreds of thousands of distinct CDR3 sequences, just under 30% of them singletons. No antigen is known for these receptors. The starting material was cultured PBMCs, obtained from culture after CMV antigen stimulation. The receptors come from a human donor in good health (CMV status not recorded). Some clones in this sample may be carry-over from other donors' samples. Both conserved end residues are part of each CDR3. Each record gives: D gene, J gene, V gene, clone size, CDR3 protein, CDR3 DNA. A D gene is named only where the DNA matches it firmly. Some rows mark clone size as missing; the rest say once, few, many or name a class of expanded clone.

D gene: NA
J gene: TRBJ2-1
V gene: TRBV12-3/TRBV12-4
clone size: NA
CDR3 protein: CASATDQRFYNEQFF
CDR3 DNA: TGTGCCAGCGCGACCGACCAGCGGTTCTACAATGAGCAGTTCTTC

D gene: NA
J gene: TRBJ2-3
V gene: TRBV7-2
clone size: many
CDR3 protein: CASSLAASPDTQYF
CDR3 DNA: TGTGCCAGCAGCTTAGCAGCGTCCCCGGATACGCAGTATTTT

D gene: TRBD1
J gene: TRBJ1-5
V gene: TRBV19
clone size: few
CDR3 protein: CASKARGLHQPQHF
CDR3 DNA: TGTGCCAGTAAAGCCAGGGGGCTGCATCAGCCCCAGCATTTT

D gene: NA
J gene: TRBJ2-6
V gene: TRBV12-3/TRBV12-4
clone size: NA
CDR3 protein: CASGVSGANVLTF
CDR3 DNA: TGTGCCAGCGGGGTATCGGGGGCCAACGTCCTGACTTTC

D gene: NA
J gene: TRBJ2-7
V gene: TRBV27
clone size: NA
CDR3 protein: CASSPDSVSYEQYF
CDR3 DNA: TGTGCCAGCAGCCCTGACAGTGTCTCCTACGAGCAGTACTTC

D gene: NA
J gene: TRBJ2-7
V gene: TRBV6-8
clone size: NA
CDR3 protein: CASSRGREDEQYF
CDR3 DNA: TGTGCCAGCAGTAGAGGGCGGGAAGACGAGCAGTACTTC

D gene: NA
J gene: TRBJ1-1
V gene: TRBV10-1
clone size: NA
CDR3 protein: CASSETPGKNTEAFF
CDR3 DNA: TGCGCCAGCAGTGAGACGCCGGGTAAGAACACTGAAGCTTTCTTT

D gene: NA
J gene: TRBJ2-7
V gene: TRBV7-8
clone size: few
CDR3 protein: CASSRAEGPYEQYF
CDR3 DNA: TGTGCCAGCAGCAGGGCAGAGGGCCCCTACGAGCAGTACTTC

D gene: TRBD1
J gene: TRBJ1-2
V gene: TRBV29-1
clone size: NA
CDR3 protein: CSRQGTGYTF
CDR3 DNA: TGCAGTCGACAGGGTACTGGCTACACCTTC

D gene: NA
J gene: TRBJ2-1
V gene: TRBV24-1
clone size: NA
CDR3 protein: CATSAYSRGEQFF
CDR3 DNA: TGTGCCACCAGTGCCTACTCCCGGGGGGAGCAGTTCTTC

D gene: NA
J gene: TRBJ2-4
V gene: TRBV5-1
clone size: NA
CDR3 protein: CASSLATGVSPVRAKNIQYF
CDR3 DNA: TGCGCCAGCAGTTTAGCGACAGGAGTGTCTCCGGTACGAGCCAAAAACATTCAGTACTTC

D gene: TRBD1
J gene: TRBJ2-7
V gene: TRBV7-9
clone size: NA
CDR3 protein: CASRSGGSYEQYF
CDR3 DNA: TGTGCCAGCAGGTCAGGGGGATCCTACGAGCAGTACTTC

D gene: NA
J gene: TRBJ1-6
V gene: TRBV6-5
clone size: once
CDR3 protein: CASSQRRSPLHF
CDR3 DNA: TGTGCCAGCAGCCAACGACGGTCACCCCTCCACTTT

D gene: NA
J gene: TRBJ2-6
V gene: TRBV6-2/TRBV6-3
clone size: NA
CDR3 protein: CASKVGSSSGANVLTF
CDR3 DNA: TGTGCCAGCAAAGTTGGGTCGAGCTCTGGGGCCAACGTCCTGACTTTC

D gene: NA
J gene: TRBJ2-2
V gene: TRBV20-1
clone size: NA
CDR3 protein: CSASYGQMNTGELFF
CDR3 DNA: TGCAGTGCTAGTTATGGACAGATGAACACCGGGGAGCTGTTTTTT

D gene: TRBD1
J gene: TRBJ1-4
V gene: TRBV20-1
clone size: once
CDR3 protein: CSADRGPNEKLFF
CDR3 DNA: TGCAGTGCTGACAGGGGACCTAATGAAAAACTGTTTTTT

D gene: TRBD2
J gene: TRBJ2-1
V gene: TRBV7-2
clone size: many
CDR3 protein: CASSRGLAGGEQFF
CDR3 DNA: TGTGCCAGCAGCCGGGGACTAGCGGGAGGTGAGCAGTTCTTC

D gene: NA
J gene: TRBJ1-1
V gene: TRBV11-2
clone size: NA
CDR3 protein: CASRDGQYTEAFF
CDR3 DNA: TGTGCCAGCCGCGATGGACAATACACTGAAGCTTTCTTT

D gene: NA
J gene: TRBJ1-3
V gene: TRBV7-2
clone size: NA
CDR3 protein: CASSARWTSGNTIYF
CDR3 DNA: TGTGCCAGCAGCGCCAGATGGACATCTGGAAACACCATATATTTT

D gene: TRBD2
J gene: TRBJ2-3
V gene: TRBV29-1
clone size: few
CDR3 protein: CSVDRGGGVADTQYF
CDR3 DNA: TGCAGCGTTGATCGCGGCGGGGGGGTTGCAGATACGCAGTATTTT

D gene: NA
J gene: TRBJ1-1
V gene: TRBV29-1
clone size: NA
CDR3 protein: CSVESPGEWTEAFF
CDR3 DNA: TGCAGCGTTGAGAGTCCCGGGGAGTGGACTGAAGCTTTCTTT

D gene: TRBD2
J gene: TRBJ2-1
V gene: TRBV5-1
clone size: NA
CDR3 protein: CASSLATGTSGKEEQFF
CDR3 DNA: TGCGCCAGCAGCTTGGCGACCGGGACTAGCGGGAAGGAGGAGCAGTTCTTC

D gene: NA
J gene: TRBJ1-3
V gene: TRBV6-1
clone size: few
CDR3 protein: CASRVNSGNTIYF
CDR3 DNA: TGTGCCAGCAGGGTCAACTCTGGAAACACCATATATTTT

D gene: NA
J gene: TRBJ2-7
V gene: TRBV20-1
clone size: NA
CDR3 protein: CSANTGLSSYEQYF
CDR3 DNA: TGCAGTGCTAACACAGGCCTAAGCTCCTACGAGCAGTACTTC

D gene: NA
J gene: TRBJ1-1
V gene: TRBV7-2
clone size: NA
CDR3 protein: CASSSTWGTEAFF
CDR3 DNA: TGTGCCAGCAGCTCAACCTGGGGCACTGAAGCTTTCTTT

D gene: TRBD2
J gene: TRBJ2-4
V gene: TRBV20-1
clone size: NA
CDR3 protein: CSATPSGSYIQYF
CDR3 DNA: TGCAGTGCGACTCCTAGCGGGAGTTACATTCAGTACTTC

D gene: TRBD2
J gene: TRBJ2-1
V gene: TRBV28
clone size: NA
CDR3 protein: CASSRAGLATYNEQFF
CDR3 DNA: TGTGCCAGCAGCCGAGCGGGGCTAGCGACTTACAATGAGCAGTTCTTC

D gene: NA
J gene: TRBJ2-7
V gene: TRBV28
clone size: few
CDR3 protein: CASSILSGRKYEQYF
CDR3 DNA: TGTGCCAGCAGTATCCTCTCAGGGAGAAAATACGAGCAGTACTTC

D gene: NA
J gene: TRBJ1-1
V gene: TRBV12-3/TRBV12-4
clone size: NA
CDR3 protein: CASSLGRNMNTEAFF
CDR3 DNA: TGTGCCAGCAGTTTGGGTCGAAACATGAACACTGAAGCTTTCTTT

D gene: TRBD2
J gene: TRBJ2-1
V gene: TRBV12-3/TRBV12-4
clone size: NA
CDR3 protein: CASTGTSAYNEQFF
CDR3 DNA: TGTGCCAGCACGGGGACTAGCGCCTACAATGAGCAGTTCTTC

D gene: NA
J gene: TRBJ2-7
V gene: TRBV7-6
clone size: many
CDR3 protein: CASSLVAGAPYEQYF
CDR3 DNA: TGTGCCAGCAGCTTAGTCGCGGGGGCCCCCTACGAGCAGTACTTC

D gene: TRBD2
J gene: TRBJ2-1
V gene: TRBV6-1
clone size: NA
CDR3 protein: CASRPTSGRFVEQFF
CDR3 DNA: TGTGCCAGCAGACCCACTAGCGGGAGATTCGTTGAGCAGTTCTTC

D gene: NA
J gene: TRBJ1-2
V gene: TRBV7-9
clone size: NA
CDR3 protein: CASSLARGGDTF
CDR3 DNA: TGTGCCAGCAGCTTAGCCCGGGGAGGGGACACCTTC

D gene: TRBD1
J gene: TRBJ2-2
V gene: TRBV19
clone size: NA
CDR3 protein: CASSIDDRGGGELFF
CDR3 DNA: TGTGCCAGTAGTATTGACGACAGGGGCGGGGGGGAGCTGTTTTTT

D gene: NA
J gene: TRBJ1-4
V gene: TRBV5-1
clone size: NA
CDR3 protein: CASSSLGQINEKLFF
CDR3 DNA: TGCGCCAGCAGCTCCCTTGGACAGATTAATGAAAAACTGTTTTTT

D gene: NA
J gene: TRBJ1-4
V gene: TRBV12-3/TRBV12-4
clone size: NA
CDR3 protein: CASSVWDGEEEKLFF
CDR3 DNA: TGTGCCAGCAGTGTCTGGGACGGTGAGGAGGAAAAACTGTTTTTT

D gene: NA
J gene: TRBJ1-2
V gene: TRBV6-6
clone size: NA
CDR3 protein: CASTPGLRDGYTF
CDR3 DNA: TGTGCCAGCACCCCGGGGCTAAGGGATGGCTACACCTTC

D gene: TRBD1
J gene: TRBJ2-5
V gene: TRBV20-1
clone size: NA
CDR3 protein: CSATGTGGGETQYF
CDR3 DNA: TGCAGTGCTACCGGGACAGGAGGTGGAGAGACCCAGTACTTC

D gene: NA
J gene: TRBJ1-1
V gene: TRBV19
clone size: NA
CDR3 protein: CASSTFRALSPTEAFF
CDR3 DNA: TGTGCCAGTAGTACCTTCCGGGCCCTTAGCCCCACTGAAGCTTTCTTT

D gene: NA
J gene: TRBJ2-1
V gene: TRBV29-1
clone size: NA
CDR3 protein: CSVPGLISYNEQFF
CDR3 DNA: TGCAGCGTGCCGGGACTCATCTCCTACAATGAGCAGTTCTTC

D gene: NA
J gene: TRBJ1-4
V gene: TRBV7-2
clone size: NA
CDR3 protein: CASSPPLGRDEKLFF
CDR3 DNA: TGTGCCAGCAGCCCCCCTTTAGGGCGGGATGAAAAACTGTTTTTT

D gene: NA
J gene: TRBJ1-2
V gene: TRBV6-2/TRBV6-3
clone size: NA
CDR3 protein: CASSYSDSLGYGYTF
CDR3 DNA: TGTGCCAGCAGTTACTCGGACAGTTTGGGCTATGGCTACACCTTC

D gene: NA
J gene: TRBJ1-5
V gene: TRBV30
clone size: NA
CDR3 protein: CAWSVLITAYSNQPQHF
CDR3 DNA: TGTGCCTGGAGTGTACTAATAACCGCCTATAGCAATCAGCCCCAGCATTTT

D gene: TRBD1
J gene: TRBJ2-3
V gene: TRBV11-1
clone size: NA
CDR3 protein: CASSLTTGTGRRIDTQYF
CDR3 DNA: TGTGCCAGCAGCTTGACCACAGGGACAGGGCGGCGGATAGATACGCAGTATTTT

D gene: NA
J gene: TRBJ1-2
V gene: TRBV6-5
clone size: NA
CDR3 protein: CASSYHSYGVGPNYGYTF
CDR3 DNA: TGTGCCAGCAGTTACCACTCATACGGCGTAGGGCCTAACTATGGCTACACCTTC

D gene: NA
J gene: TRBJ2-7
V gene: TRBV20-1
clone size: NA
CDR3 protein: CSATDSSYEQYF
CDR3 DNA: TGCAGTGCCACGGACAGCTCCTACGAGCAGTACTTC

D gene: TRBD1
J gene: TRBJ2-7
V gene: TRBV10-3
clone size: few
CDR3 protein: CAIRGDRAGSYEQYF
CDR3 DNA: TGTGCCATCAGGGGGGACAGGGCAGGCTCCTACGAGCAGTACTTC

D gene: NA
J gene: TRBJ1-2
V gene: TRBV19
clone size: few
CDR3 protein: CASSGPGTDPNYGYTF
CDR3 DNA: TGTGCCAGTAGTGGCCCCGGGACGGACCCTAACTATGGCTACACCTTC

D gene: TRBD2
J gene: TRBJ2-1
V gene: TRBV20-1
clone size: NA
CDR3 protein: CSAKKSGGAYNEQFF
CDR3 DNA: TGCAGTGCTAAAAAAAGCGGGGGGGCCTACAATGAGCAGTTCTTC